The 2 T cell receptor beta chains below all came from one sample that was sequenced in a study of siplizumab effects on memory and regulatory T cells. The mixed lymphocyte reaction cells were cocultured at 37°C for more than 5 days. The table came from immunoSEQ multiplex PCR; TCRdb's copy has only in-frame clones and leaves some out. This table has approximately 13,000 clones, 40% appearing once. These TCRs' antigens remain unknown. Source material: CFSE-low (dividing) CD8+ T cells sorted from an allogeneic mixed lymphocyte reaction. The receptors here all came from a human donor in good health; the cells came from an allogeneic mixed lymphocyte reaction.

This clone is medium-sized by share. The CDR3 here is CASSGKETGVNTEAFF. Written as DNA, the CDR3 is TGTGCCAGCAGCGGAAAGGAGACAGGGGTGAACACTGAAGCTTTCTTT. This rearrangement joins TRBV9 to TRBJ1-1, with 8 nucleotides matching TRBD1. This CDR3 is 16 amino acids long. The J segment lost 0 bases and the V segment lost 3 bases, leaving 7 bases of the junction unmatched. CDR1 and CDR2 (germline): SGDLS, YYNGEE.

The J gene is TRBJ1-2, the V gene TRBV14, with D uncertain. Between the trimmed V and J ends, which lost 4 bases and 8 bases, there was a span of 17 bases. Germline assignment: CDR1 SGHDN and CDR2 FVKESK. This CDR3 comprises 14 residues. CDR3 region: CASSPDELLGGYTF. The CDR3 region has the DNA TGTGCCAGCAGCCCCGACGAGCTTTTGGGGGGCTACACCTTC.